The 20 T cell receptor beta chains listed next were all sequenced from one sample in a study of long-term antiretroviral therapy in people with HIV (dated by TCRdb to between 2021 and 2022). The immunoSEQ hsTCRB v3.0 assay was used at survey level resolution to sequence the TRB variable region. Drawn from immuneACCESS, this table holds only the in-frame rearrangements with V and J called that TCRdb kept. Clones are partly lost; checked studies trace under half to an unresolved V gene and leave the rest unexplained. Counted in this sample were 20,000 to 25,000 clones; 79% of them appeared once. The top ten hold about 9.4% of the sample. Sequenced material: unsorted PBMCs, taken 4.1 years after starting antiretroviral therapy. The receptors were gathered from a woman aged 40 to 50 with HIV.

The V gene is TRBV19, the J gene TRBJ2-1; D is unclear. V was clipped by 0 bases and J by 8 bases, with 2 bases between them. The CDR3 is made up of 11 amino acids. Germline CDR1 LNHDA, CDR2 SQIVND (reference sequence). Here the CDR3 reads CASSIEDEQFF. The CDR3, as DNA: TGTGCCAGTAGTATAGAAGATGAGCAGTTCTTC.

This clone occurred a few times. The chain has TRBV10-2 and TRBJ1-2; no firm D call. This CDR3 region has 13 residues. Between the trimmed V and J ends, which lost 5 bases and 8 bases, there was a span of 15 bases. The germline gives CDR1 WSHSY, CDR2 SAAADI. CDR3 protein: CASSPGQELGYTF. The CDR3, as DNA: TGCGCCAGCAGTCCCGGTCAAGAGCTCGGCTACACCTTC.

This clone was observed once. This chain connects TRBV5-1 to TRBJ1-2; D ambiguous. Trimming removed 5 bases at V and 3 bases at J, with 14 bases between. Germline V gene sequence: CDR1 SGHRS, CDR2 YFSETQ. The CDR3 runs 14 residues. The CDR3 nucleotides are TGCGCCAGCAGAGGTAGGGTCCAGGACTATGGCTACACCTTC. Its translation is CASRGRVQDYGYTF.

This clone was observed a few times. The chain couples TRBV2 to TRBJ1-4; TRBD1 is a possible D gene (5 bases). The CDR3 sequence is 14 residues long. CDR1 SNHLY and CDR2 FYNNEI come from the germline V gene. The ends were cut back, 4 bases at V and 4 bases at J, with 10 bases in the middle. The CDR3 here is CASSVTGYNEKLFF. Here the CDR3 DNA reads TGTGCCAGCAGTGTTACAGGCTATAATGAAAAACTGTTTTTT.

V gene TRBV19 combines with J gene TRBJ2-3, with TRBD2 identical over 9 bases. Germline lookup yields CDR1 LNHDA and CDR2 SQIVND (reference sequence). The V and J ends lost 1 base and 3 bases, in that order; junction bases with no gene match: 5. This CDR3 has 16 residues. The CDR3 spells CASSIGLSGRTDTQYF. In DNA form, the CDR3 reads TGTGCCAGTAGTATAGGTTTGAGCGGGAGGACAGATACGCAGTATTTT.

In its sample, this clone was seen once. This chain links TRBV27 with TRBJ1-2, with 9 bases that match TRBD1. Germline CDR1 is MNHEY and CDR2 is SMNVEV (reference sequence). CDR3 length: 17 residues. The V gene end was trimmed by 5 bases and the J gene end by 6 bases; junction bases not matched to a gene: 16. CDR3 region: CASSPGTGIRIGDGYTF. The CDR3 DNA follows: TGTGCCAGCAGTCCTGGGACAGGGATTAGGATTGGAGATGGCTACACCTTC.

The chain is built from TRBV30 and TRBJ2-1; D not resolved. V was cut by 0 bases and J by 6 bases, with 3 bases left in between. This CDR3 has 11 residues. Germline CDR1 reads GTSNPN; CDR2 reads SVGIG (reference sequence). In DNA, the CDR3 is TGTGCCTGGAGTGTTCTCAATGAGCAGTTCTTC. As protein: CAWSVLNEQFF.

There are a few counts of this clone. The genes are TRBV20-1 and TRBJ1-5; tentative D call: TRBD1 (5 bases). The CDR3 length is 11 residues. Germline V CDR1 and CDR2: DFQATT, SNEGSKA (reference sequence). V lost 6 bases and J lost 11, with 14 bases in between. DNA of the CDR3: TGCAGTGCCTCCTCTGGGGCCACCCAGCATTTT. Protein sequence: CSASSGATQHF.

The chain uses TRBV19 and TRBJ1-5, with D perhaps TRBD1 (5 bases). The CDR3 has 13 amino acids. V lost 4 bases and J 1 base, leaving 5 bases between the germline ends. Germline V gene data show CDR1 as LNHDA and CDR2 as SQIVND (reference sequence). The CDR3 bases are TGTGCCAGTAGTAGGGACAGCAATCAGCCCCAGCATTTT. Protein product: CASSRDSNQPQHF.

The CDR3 sequence is CASSQEYNEKLFF. In nucleotides, the CDR3 is TGCGCCAGCAGCCAGGAATATAATGAAAAACTGTTTTTT. The chain is built from TRBV4-1 and TRBJ1-4, with unresolved D. CDR1 and CDR2 from the germline V gene are MGHRA and YSYEKL. The ends were cut back, 3 bases at V and 4 bases at J, with 6 bases in the middle. The CDR3 has 13 amino acids.

CDR3 protein: CSAIPGGETQYF. CDR3 bases: TGCAGCGCTATCCCGGGGGGAGAGACCCAGTACTTC. This chain links TRBV29-1 with TRBJ2-5, with 7 bases matching TRBD2. Trimming took 7 bases from V and 4 from J; bases not matched to a gene: 6. Germline loops: CDR1 SQVTM, CDR2 ANQGSEA. This CDR3 comprises 12 residues.

In its sample, this clone was seen once. The chain is built from TRBV6-1 and TRBJ1-2; D not certain. The germline gives CDR1 MNHNS, CDR2 SASEGT. The CDR3 consists of 10 residues. V lost 9 bases to trimming and J lost 3 bases, with 5 bases between them. The DNA of the CDR3 is TGTGCCAGTAACGACTATGGCTACACCTTC. The encoded protein is CASNDYGYTF.

The chain combines TRBV5-4 with TRBJ1-2, with a weak D call TRBD1 (5 bases). The CDR3 contains 13 residues. The V and J ends lost 4 bases and 6 bases respectively, with 13 bases between them. Germline CDR1 and CDR2: SGHNT and YYREEE (reference sequence). CDR3 bases: TGTGCCAGCAGCCACAGGACGGAGGATGGCTACACCTTC. Protein: CASSHRTEDGYTF.

The V call is TRBV6-5, the J call TRBJ2-3; TRBD2 is a possible D gene (5 bases). This CDR3 has 14 residues. CDR1 and CDR2 from the germline V gene are MNHEY and SVGAGI. V dropped 4 bases and J dropped 1 base, with 9 bases sitting between them. The CDR3 nucleotides read TGTGCCAGCAGTTCCCTGGAGGGCACAGATACGCAGTATTTT. Translating it yields CASSSLEGTDTQYF.

CDR3 coding DNA: TGCAGCGTTAGGGAAACTGGGGCCAACGTCCTGACTTTC. Its protein is CSVRETGANVLTF. V usage is TRBV29-1 and J usage is TRBJ2-6, with D uncertain. The ends were cut back, 5 bases at V and 2 bases at J, with 7 bases in the middle. The CDR3 spans 13 residues. Germline CDR1 is SQVTM and CDR2 is ANQGSEA.

A few counts support this clone. The genes are TRBV4-2 and TRBJ1-1; D not certain. The V gene's germline CDR1 is LGHNA and CDR2 YNFKEQ. This CDR3 comprises 13 residues. Trimming removed 0 bases at V and 1 base at J, with 3 bases between. The CDR3, as DNA: TGTGCCAGCAGCCAAGATGGGAACACTGAAGCTTTCTTT. Translating gives CASSQDGNTEAFF.

This chain links TRBV11-3 with TRBJ2-7; D remains unclear. Trimming removed 3 bases from V and 3 bases from J, with 9 bases in between. The CDR3 runs to 13 residues. The V gene's germline CDR1 is SGHNT and CDR2 YENEEA. The CDR3 DNA follows: TGTGCCAGCAGCTTGGTTGCTGGCTACGAGCAGTACTTC. This sequence encodes CASSLVAGYEQYF.

CDR3 sequence reads: CASSRDRTYEQYF. As DNA, the CDR3 is TGCGCCAGCAGCCGGGACAGGACATACGAGCAGTACTTC. The rearrangement uses TRBV5-1 and TRBJ2-7; 8 bases are a match to TRBD1. Germline V gives CDR1 SGHRS, CDR2 YFSETQ. The V segment lost 4 bases and the J segment 4 bases; nucleotides outside the gene matches: 4. The CDR3 contains 13 residues.

The chain couples TRBV2 to TRBJ2-2, with a tentative D call TRBD2 (6 bases). This CDR3 has 14 residues. V lost 8 bases to trimming and J lost 4 bases, with 14 bases between them. Germline values: CDR1 SNHLY, CDR2 FYNNEI. The CDR3 bases are TGTGCCAGCGGGGCGACCGGGGGCACCGGGGAGCTGTTTTTT. It yields the protein CASGATGGTGELFF.

This clone has more than one count but fewer than ten. The V gene is TRBV23-1, the J gene TRBJ1-5, with 8 bases identical to TRBD1. TRBV23-1 is labeled an ORF, and its function is uncertain. V was clipped by 3 bases and J by 4 bases; unmatched bases: 8. CDR3 size: 16 residues. CDR3 nucleotide sequence: TGCGCCAGCAGTCATTTCTCGACAGGGGCAAATCAGCCCCAGCATTTT. It is translated as CASSHFSTGANQPQHF.